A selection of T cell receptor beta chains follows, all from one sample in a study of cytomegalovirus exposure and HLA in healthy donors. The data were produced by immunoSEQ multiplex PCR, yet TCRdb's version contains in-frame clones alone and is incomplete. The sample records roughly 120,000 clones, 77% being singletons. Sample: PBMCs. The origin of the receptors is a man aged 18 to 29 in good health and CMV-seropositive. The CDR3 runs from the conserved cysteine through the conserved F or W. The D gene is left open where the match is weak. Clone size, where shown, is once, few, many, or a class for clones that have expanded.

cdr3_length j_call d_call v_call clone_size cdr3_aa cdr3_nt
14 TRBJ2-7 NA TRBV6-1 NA CASSGGRWSYEQYF TGTGCCAGCAGTGGAGGAAGGTGGTCCTACGAGCAGTACTTC
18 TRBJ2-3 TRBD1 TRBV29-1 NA CSVDSRTGVGGGLDTQYF TGCAGCGTTGATTCTAGGACAGGGGTCGGGGGTGGTTTAGATACGCAGTATTTT
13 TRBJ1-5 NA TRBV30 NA CAWQGGFDQPQHF TGTGCCTGGCAAGGAGGGTTTGATCAGCCCCAGCATTTT
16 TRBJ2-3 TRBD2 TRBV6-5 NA CASSYGLAGETDTQYF TGTGCCAGCAGTTACGGACTAGCGGGAGAAACAGATACGCAGTATTTT
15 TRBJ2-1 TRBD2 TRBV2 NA CASSASGSTYNEQFF TGTGCCAGCAGTGCTAGCGGGAGTACCTACAATGAGCAGTTCTTC
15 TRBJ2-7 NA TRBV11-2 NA CASSRPYDRSYEQYF TGTGCCAGCAGTCGCCCCTACGACAGGTCCTACGAGCAGTACTTC
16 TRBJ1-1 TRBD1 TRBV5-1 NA CASSPAVDRANTEAFF TGCGCCAGCAGCCCGGCAGTCGACAGGGCGAACACTGAAGCTTTCTTT
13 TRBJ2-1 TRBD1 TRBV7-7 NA CASSVGTANEQFF TGTGCTAGCAGCGTAGGGACAGCCAATGAGCAGTTCTTC
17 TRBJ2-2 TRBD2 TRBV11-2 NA CASSLDSAGGRTGELFF TGTGCCAGCAGCTTAGATTCGGCGGGAGGTCGGACCGGGGAGCTGTTTTTT
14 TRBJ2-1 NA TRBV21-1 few CASVKAGGPNEQFF TGTGCCAGCGTAAAGGCGGGGGGGCCAAATGAGCAGTTCTTC
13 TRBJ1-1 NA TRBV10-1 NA CASSETGQFEAFF TGCGCCAGCAGTGAGACCGGACAGTTTGAAGCTTTCTTT
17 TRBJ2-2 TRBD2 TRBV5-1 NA CASSLGLSGGAAGELFF TGCGCCAGCAGCTTGGGCTTGTCCGGGGGGGCAGCCGGGGAGCTGTTTTTT
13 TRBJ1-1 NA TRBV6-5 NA CASSYDGRGKAFF TGTGCCAGCAGTTACGACGGTAGGGGGAAAGCTTTCTTT
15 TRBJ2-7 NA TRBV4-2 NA CASSSSKSGGDEQYF TGTGCCAGCAGCTCCTCAAAGTCAGGAGGGGACGAGCAGTACTTC
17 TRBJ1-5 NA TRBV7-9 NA CASSSYQGTRSNQPQHF TGTGCCAGCAGCTCATATCAGGGGACAAGAAGCAATCAGCCCCAGCATTTT
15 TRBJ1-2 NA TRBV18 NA CASSPTGWVGYGYTF TGTGCCAGCTCACCGACGGGGTGGGTTGGCTATGGCTACACCTTC
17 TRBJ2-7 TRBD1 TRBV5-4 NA CASRLGTFLGTGDEQYF TGTGCCAGCAGGTTAGGGACTTTTTTGGGGACAGGGGACGAGCAGTACTTC
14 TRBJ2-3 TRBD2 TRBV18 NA CATRTSGETDTQYF TGTGCCACCCGGACTAGCGGGGAAACAGATACGCAGTATTTT
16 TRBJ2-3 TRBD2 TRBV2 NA CASSGLAGGPTDTQYF TGTGCCAGCAGTGGGCTAGCGGGGGGGCCCACAGATACGCAGTATTTT
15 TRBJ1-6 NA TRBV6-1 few CASSEWGGVNSPLHF TGTGCCAGCAGTGAGTGGGGGGGTGTGAATTCACCCCTCCACTTT
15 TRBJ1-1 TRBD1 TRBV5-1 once CASSLVGTGNTEAFF TGCGCCAGCAGCTTGGTGGGGACAGGGAACACTGAAGCTTTCTTT
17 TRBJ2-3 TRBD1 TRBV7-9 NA CASSLAIGQGAADTQYF TGTGCCAGCAGCTTAGCGATTGGCCAGGGGGCCGCAGATACGCAGTATTTT
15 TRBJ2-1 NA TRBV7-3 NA CASSLGDTYYNEQFF TGTGCCAGCAGCTTAGGTGACACCTACTACAATGAGCAGTTCTTC
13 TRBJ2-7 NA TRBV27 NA CASSFRQAYEQYF TGTGCCAGCAGTTTTAGACAGGCCTACGAGCAGTACTTC
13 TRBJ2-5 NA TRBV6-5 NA CASRVTGRETQYF TGTGCCAGCAGGGTGACAGGAAGGGAGACCCAGTACTTC
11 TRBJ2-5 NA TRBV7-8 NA CASSFGETQYF TGTGCCAGCAGCTTCGGAGAGACCCAGTACTTC
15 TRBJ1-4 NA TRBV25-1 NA CASSKTGRSNEKLFF TGTGCCAGCAGTAAAACGGGGAGGTCTAATGAAAAACTGTTTTTT
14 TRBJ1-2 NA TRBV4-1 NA CASSQDSVNYGYTF TGCGCCAGCAGCCAAGATTCAGTTAACTATGGCTACACCTTC
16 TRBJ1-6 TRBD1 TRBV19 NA CASTDRGRADNSPLHF TGTGCCAGTACCGACAGGGGGCGAGCGGATAATTCACCCCTCCACTTT
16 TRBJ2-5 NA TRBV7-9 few CSSSQRGGGAQETQYF TGTTCCAGCAGTCAACGGGGAGGGGGGGCCCAAGAGACCCAGTACTTC
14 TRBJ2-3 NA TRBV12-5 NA CASGLPLQSDTQYF TGTGCTAGTGGTTTACCCCTTCAGTCAGATACGCAGTATTTT
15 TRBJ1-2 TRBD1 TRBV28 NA CASSPGQGAGYGYTF TGTGCCAGCAGTCCCGGACAGGGGGCGGGCTATGGCTACACCTTC
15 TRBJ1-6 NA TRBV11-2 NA CASSLNQGNNSPLHF TGTGCCAGCAGCTTAAATCAGGGGAACAATTCACCCCTCCACTTT
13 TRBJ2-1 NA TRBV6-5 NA CASSGGVYNEQFF TGTGCCAGCAGTGGCGGGGTTTACAATGAGCAGTTCTTC
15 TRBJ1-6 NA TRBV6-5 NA CASSYDTSYNSPLHF TGTGCCAGCAGTTACGACACCTCTTATAATTCACCCCTCCACTTT
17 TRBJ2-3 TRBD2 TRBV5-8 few CASSLPSGSFGTDTQYF TGTGCCAGCAGCTTGCCTAGCGGGAGCTTTGGTACAGATACGCAGTATTTT
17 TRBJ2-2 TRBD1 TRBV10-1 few CASSESVGTGNTGELFF TGCGCCAGCAGTGAGTCGGTCGGGACAGGGAACACCGGGGAGCTGTTTTTT
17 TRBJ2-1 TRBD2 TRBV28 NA CASTHPTGGRVVNEQFF TGTGCCAGCACCCACCCTACGGGAGGGCGGGTTGTGAATGAGCAGTTCTTC
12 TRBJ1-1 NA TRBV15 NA CATSWAATEAFF TGTGCCACCAGCTGGGCAGCCACTGAAGCTTTCTTT
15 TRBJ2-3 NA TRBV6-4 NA CASSDRGASTDTQYF TGTGCCAGCAGTGACCGGGGAGCTAGCACAGATACGCAGTATTTT
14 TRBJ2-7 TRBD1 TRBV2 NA CARRGTGASYEQYF TGTGCCAGGAGAGGGACAGGGGCCTCCTACGAGCAGTACTTC
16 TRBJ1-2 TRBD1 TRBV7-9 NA CASSSDREQGLYGYTF TGTGCCAGCAGCTCGGACAGGGAGCAAGGCCTCTATGGCTACACCTTC
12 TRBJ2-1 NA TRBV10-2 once CASSSDYNEQFF TGCGCCAGCAGCTCAGACTACAATGAGCAGTTCTTC
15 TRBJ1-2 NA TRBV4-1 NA CASSQVGRVGYGYTF TGCGCCAGCAGCCAAGTCGGCAGGGTTGGGTATGGCTACACCTTC
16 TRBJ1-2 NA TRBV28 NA CASRTTRDTNPYGYTF TGTGCCAGCAGAACGACCCGGGACACAAACCCTTATGGCTACACCTTC
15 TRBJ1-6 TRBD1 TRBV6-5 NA CATQQGQVSNSPLHF TGTGCCACCCAACAGGGACAGGTTTCTAATTCACCCCTCCACTTT
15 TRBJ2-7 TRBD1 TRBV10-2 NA CASSRPGTGIYEQYF TGCGCCAGCAGTCGCCCCGGGACAGGAATCTACGAGCAGTACTTC
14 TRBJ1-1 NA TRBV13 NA CASSLRGAGTEAFF TGTGCCAGCAGCTTACGGGGGGCTGGGACTGAAGCTTTCTTT
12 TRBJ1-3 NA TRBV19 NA CASTLSGNTIYF TGTGCCAGTACCCTATCTGGAAACACCATATATTTT
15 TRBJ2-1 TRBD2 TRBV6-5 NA CASSKRGETRNEQFF TGTGCCAGCAGCAAACGGGGGGAAACTAGGAATGAGCAGTTCTTC
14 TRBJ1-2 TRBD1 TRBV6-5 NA CASSDRESNYGYTF TGTGCCAGCAGTGACAGGGAATCCAACTATGGCTACACCTTC
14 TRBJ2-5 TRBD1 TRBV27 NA CASSPGQVQETQYF TGTGCCAGCAGTCCGGGACAGGTACAAGAGACCCAGTACTTC
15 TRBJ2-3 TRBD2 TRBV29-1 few CSVGGGTLFTDTQYF TGCAGCGTTGGGGGGGGTACTCTTTTCACAGATACGCAGTATTTT